A single sample is the source of the 28 T cell receptor beta chains below, sequenced in a study of long-term antiretroviral therapy in people with HIV. This was the immunoSEQ v3.0 assay at survey level. Data came from immunoSEQ multiplex PCR; TCRdb stores just in-frame clones and leaves some out. The table lists roughly 34,000 clones, roughly 80% of them singletons. Specimen: unsorted PBMCs, collected 1.9 years after starting antiretroviral therapy. The receptors shown here come from a young man with HIV.

This clone was observed a few times. This chain uses TRBV6-1 with TRBJ2-7, with no clear D. Germline-derived CDR1 and CDR2 are MNHNS and SASEGT. V was shortened by 3 bases and J by 3 bases, with 3 bases between the two germline ends. This CDR3 spans 11 amino acids. CDR3 DNA: TGTGCCAGCAGTGATGGCTACGAGCAGTACTTC. This codes for CASSDGYEQYF.

This sequence joins TRBV4-1 and TRBJ2-2; maybe TRBD1 (6 bases). CDR1 and CDR2 (germline): MGHRA, YSYEKL. This CDR3 spans 15 amino acids. Trimming took off 3 bases at V and 1 base at J, with 9 bases between the two ends. The CDR3 nucleotides are TGCGCCAGCAGCCAGAAGGACAGGAACACCGGGGAGCTGTTTTTT. Its protein product is CASSQKDRNTGELFF.

CDR3 residues: CASSWGLAGTDTQYF. CDR3 sequence (DNA): TGCGCCAGCAGCTGGGGACTAGCGGGAACAGATACGCAGTATTTT. V usage is TRBV10-2 and J usage is TRBJ2-3; 13 bases align to TRBD2. The junction had 3 bases not matched to a gene; V was cut back by 6 bases and J by 3 bases. Per the germline V gene, CDR1 is WSHSY and CDR2 is SAAADI. The CDR3 covers 15 residues.

The rearrangement links TRBV21-1 to TRBJ1-3; the D call of TRBD1 is as the table states it, not checked on the DNA. TRBV21-1 is a recognized pseudogene. This CDR3 contains 15 residues. The CDR3 is CASSSCQGGGNTIYF. The CDR3 DNA reads TGTGCCAGCAGCTCGTGTCAGGGTGGTGGAAACACCATATATTTT.

This clone was observed a few times. The genes are TRBV10-3 and TRBJ2-5; 9 bases line up with TRBD2. The CDR3 is 17 residues long. Per germline, CDR1 ENHRY and CDR2 SYGVKD. With 4 bases clipped from V and 5 bases from J, the junction kept 14 bases outside the gene matches. CDR3 DNA sequence: TGTGCCATCAGTGCGGGTCGTCCTAGCGGGAATCGGGAGACCCAGTACTTC. The encoded protein is CAISAGRPSGNRETQYF.

The chain employs TRBV6-1 and TRBJ2-6; no definite D call. The CDR3 has 13 residues. Germline loops: CDR1 MNHNS, CDR2 SASEGT. Between the trimmed V and J ends, which lost 6 bases and 1 base, there was a span of 4 bases. The CDR3: CASSDSGANVLTF. The DNA of the CDR3 is TGTGCCAGCAGCGATTCTGGGGCCAACGTCCTGACTTTC.

This sequence joins TRBV18 and TRBJ2-1, with 7 nucleotides matching TRBD1. The CDR3 length is 18 residues. Germline CDR1 and CDR2: KGHSH and LQKENI. V trimming: 0 bases; J trimming: 0 bases; junction bases outside the gene matches: 8. The CDR3 region is CASSPPVGTASSYNEQFF. CDR3 sequence (DNA): TGTGCCAGCTCACCACCGGTCGGGACAGCGAGCTCCTACAATGAGCAGTTCTTC.

The chain employs TRBV28 and TRBJ1-2; D is uncertain. In germline, CDR1 is MDHEN, CDR2 SYDVKM. Trimming cost V 4 bases and J 6 bases, with 18 bases left between them. The CDR3 loop spans 15 amino acids. The CDR3 is CASSSRMRLEDGYTF. CDR3 nucleotides: TGTGCCAGCAGTTCCAGGATGCGGCTGGAGGATGGCTACACCTTC.

The V gene is TRBV6-1, the J gene TRBJ2-7, with a weak D call TRBD1 (6 bases). Trimming removed 0 bases at V and 3 bases at J, with 12 bases between. Germline lookup yields CDR1 MNHNS and CDR2 SASEGT. This CDR3 is 15 amino acids long. The CDR3 DNA is TGTGCCAGCAGTGAAGCGCTCGGGACAATCTACGAGCAGTACGTC. Its protein product is CASSEALGTIYEQYV.

This clone occurred a few times. CDR3 sequence: CASSLYTGRLSPLHF. Here the CDR3 DNA reads TGTGCCAGCAGCTTATACACAGGGAGGCTTTCACCCCTCCACTTT. V usage is TRBV7-2 and J usage is TRBJ1-6; a weak D match, TRBD1 (6 bases). Germline assignment: CDR1 SGHTA and CDR2 FQGNSA. This CDR3 spans 15 amino acids. Trimming cost V 2 bases and J 9 bases, with 14 bases left between them.

V gene TRBV19 combines with J gene TRBJ1-5; 10 bases match TRBD1. Trimming cost V 7 bases and J 5 bases; bases outside gene matches: 8. Germline-derived CDR1 and CDR2 are LNHDA and SQIVND (reference sequence). The CDR3 sequence is 15 residues long. The CDR3 is CASTRGDRGHQPQHF. The DNA for the CDR3 is TGTGCCAGTACCAGGGGTGACAGGGGGCATCAGCCCCAGCATTTT.

Remarks on this clone: The sample holds other DNA sequences that translate to the same CDR3. The V gene is TRBV6-5, the J gene TRBJ1-1, with D perhaps matching TRBD1 (6 bases). Between the trimmed V and J ends, which lost 2 bases and 11 bases, there was a span of 12 bases. The CDR3 consists of 12 residues. Germline CDR1 is MNHEY and CDR2 is SVGAGI. The CDR3 bases are TGTGCCAGCAGTTACGGGGCAGGGGAGGCTTTCTTT. Translating it yields CASSYGAGEAFF.

The chain is built from TRBV6-6 and TRBJ1-1, with unresolved D. The CDR3 is 14 residues long. Germline V CDR1 and CDR2: MNHNY, SVGAGI (reference sequence). Trimming left V 0 bases short and J 10 bases short, with 15 bases between. CDR3 sequence (DNA): TGTGCCAGCAGTTACTCTCCGGGCTCCTTTGGAGCTTTCTTT. Protein: CASSYSPGSFGAFF.

The chain uses TRBV5-5 and TRBJ1-1, with D hard to call. V dropped 2 bases and J dropped 0 bases, with 5 bases sitting between them. CDR1 is SGHKS and CDR2 is YYEKEE in the germline V gene (reference sequence). The CDR3 runs to 13 residues. The CDR3 sequence is CASSLILNTEAFF. In DNA, the CDR3 is TGTGCCAGCAGCTTAATTTTGAACACTGAAGCTTTCTTT. Filled out from reference TRBV5-5 and TRBJ1-1, the complete variable domain reads DAGVTQSPTHLIKTRGQQVTLRCSPISGHKSVSWYQQVLGQGPQFIFQYYEKEERGRGNFPDRFSARQFPNYSSELNVNALLLGDSALYLCASSLILNTEAFFGQGTRLTVV.

Comments on this clone: A read error may produce the germline difference seen at one junction end. The chain carries TRBV7-7 and TRBJ2-2; no clear D. The CDR3 sequence is 16 residues long. Germline lookup yields CDR1 SSHAT and CDR2 FNYEAQ (reference sequence). The CDR3 protein is CASSLLSGGRTGELFF. The CDR3 DNA sequence: TGTGCTAGCAGCTTACTATCGGGTGGACGGACCGGGGAGCTGTTTTTT. Full variable domain (outside the CDR3, taken from reference TRBV7-7 and TRBJ2-2): GAGVSQSPRYKVTKRGQDVTLRCDPISSHATLYWYQQALGQGPEFLTYFNYEAQPDKSGLPSDRFSAERPEGSISTLTIQRTEQRDSAMYRCASSLLSGGRTGELFFGEGSRLTVL.

The chain is built from TRBV5-1 and TRBJ1-3; 7 nucleotides agree with TRBD1. Germline CDR1 reads SGHRS; CDR2 reads YFSETQ. This CDR3 region has 15 residues. J lost 0 bases, V lost 4 bases, and 4 bases had no gene match. The CDR3: CASSDGTASGNTIYF. CDR3 coding DNA: TGCGCCAGCAGCGACGGGACAGCCTCTGGAAACACCATATATTTT.

The CDR3 spells CASSDPRLGGPQETQYF. In nucleotides, the CDR3 is TGTGCCAGCAGCGACCCCCGGTTGGGGGGGCCTCAAGAGACCCAGTACTTC. The chain combines TRBV9 with TRBJ2-5, with D possibly being TRBD2 (7 bases). Germline CDR1 reads SGDLS; CDR2 reads YYNGEE. Trimming stripped 3 bases from V and 2 bases from J, with 20 bases between. The CDR3 covers 17 residues.

This clone showed up just once. The chain couples TRBV5-1 to TRBJ1-3; D uncertain. The CDR3 spans 16 residues. Looked up from germline, CDR1 is SGHRS and CDR2 is YFSETQ. V gave up 4 bases and J gave up 0 bases, with 14 bases separating them. CDR3 in amino acids: CASSPPSANSGNTIYF. The CDR3 nucleotides read TGCGCCAGCAGCCCCCCCAGTGCTAACTCTGGAAACACCATATATTTT.

This clone was counted between two and nine times. J is TRBJ1-5 and V is TRBV28; D may be TRBD1 (5 bases). The CDR3 length is 13 residues. V gave up 4 bases and J gave up 5 bases, with 9 bases separating them. CDR1 is MDHEN, CDR2 SYDVKM, per germline. The CDR3, as DNA: TGTGCCAGCAGTTGGGACGGGTATCAGCCCCAGCATTTT. It is translated as CASSWDGYQPQHF.

Here the CDR3 DNA reads TGTGCCAGCAGCTACCAAGGACTAGGGGGCGGGGAGCTGTTTTTT. Translation gives CASSYQGLGGGELFF. The chain joins TRBV7-3 to TRBJ2-2; maybe TRBD2 (7 bases). Trimming shortened V by 4 bases and J by 7 bases, and 16 bases separated the two germline ends. This CDR3 spans 15 amino acids. Germline assignment: CDR1 SGHTA and CDR2 FQGTGA.

This clone appeared a few times. V is TRBV19 and J is TRBJ2-7; possibly TRBD2 for D (7 bases). CDR3 length: 17 residues. Germline CDR1 reads LNHDA; CDR2 reads SQIVND (reference sequence). Trimming shortened V by 6 bases and J by 2 bases, and 23 bases separated the two germline ends. This CDR3 is CASSIRPEGGNTYEQYF. For the CDR3, the DNA is TGTGCCAGTAGCATTCGCCCAGAGGGGGGGAACACCTACGAGCAGTACTTC.

The rearrangement uses TRBV7-8 and TRBJ1-2; TRBD1 might be the D (5 bases). Trimming removed 8 bases from V and 8 bases from J, with 15 bases in between. Looked up from germline, CDR1 is SGHVS and CDR2 is FQNEAQ. CDR3 size: 12 residues. The CDR3 is CASSASGRGYTF. The CDR3, as DNA: TGTGCCAGCTCAGCTTCGGGGCGAGGCTACACCTTC.

The rearrangement uses TRBV18 and TRBJ1-1; no clear D. Trimming pared 4 bases from V and 0 bases from J, leaving 12 bases between. This CDR3 comprises 15 residues. CDR1 KGHSH and CDR2 LQKENI come from the germline V gene. The CDR3, as DNA: TGTGCCAGCTCACAAAGTACAGCGATGAACACTGAAGCTTTCTTT. Protein sequence: CASSQSTAMNTEAFF. Using reference TRBV18 and TRBJ1-1 for the parts outside the CDR3, the full variable domain is NAGVMQNPRHLVRRRGQEARLRCSPMKGHSHVYWYRQLPEEGLKFMVYLQKENIIDESGMPKERFSAEFPKEGPSILRIQQVVRGDSAAYFCASSQSTAMNTEAFFGQGTRLTVV.

This chain uses TRBV5-1 with TRBJ1-4, with no clear D. Germline V gene lookup returns CDR1 SGHRS and CDR2 YFSETQ. V was pared by 0 bases and J by 7 bases, with 13 bases between. The CDR3 loop spans 15 amino acids. The CDR3 coding sequence is TGCGCCAGCAGCTTGGGGGCAGGCGGATTTGAAAAACTGTTTTTT. Its translation is CASSLGAGGFEKLFF.

This chain uses TRBV7-9 with TRBJ2-7; 8 nucleotides line up with TRBD1. The CDR3 runs to 14 residues. Germline V gene data show CDR1 as SEHNR and CDR2 as FQNEAQ (reference sequence). The V segment lost 1 base and the J segment 3 bases; nucleotides outside the gene matches: 2. CDR3 DNA: TGTGCCAGCAGCTTAGGGGGACAGGACTACGAGCAGTACTTC. It yields the protein CASSLGGQDYEQYF.

This clone was found a few times. The V gene is TRBV20-1, the J gene TRBJ1-1; D remains ambiguous. This CDR3 has 11 residues. Germline V gene sequence: CDR1 DFQATT, CDR2 SNEGSKA (reference sequence). V was clipped by 4 bases and J by 0 bases, with 3 bases between them. The CDR3 DNA follows: TGCAGTGCTAAGATGAACACTGAAGCTTTCTTT. Translation gives CSAKMNTEAFF.

This sequence joins TRBV5-1 and TRBJ1-5; D is unresolved. V lost 0 bases and J lost 0, with 7 bases in between. CDR1 and CDR2 from the germline V gene are SGHRS and YFSETQ. The CDR3 length is 15 residues. The CDR3 DNA sequence: TGCGCCAGCAGCTTGGAGGGCTATAGCAATCAGCCCCAGCATTTT. Encoded protein: CASSLEGYSNQPQHF.

V and J are TRBV5-1 and TRBJ1-4; D is unresolved. Trimming took off 4 bases at V and 6 bases at J, with 16 bases between the two ends. The length of the CDR3 is 15 residues. Germline CDR1 reads SGHRS; CDR2 reads YFSETQ. The CDR3, as DNA: TGCGCCAGCAGCGGTGGCCATGGTACTTATGAAAAACTGTTTTTT. Its translation is CASSGGHGTYEKLFF.